What follows are 6 T cell receptor beta chains derived from one specimen sequenced in a study of T cell responses to AZD1222 COVID-19 vaccine (dated by TCRdb to the early 2020s). The method behind the library was the immunoSEQ multiplex PCR assay. Here the immuneACCESS table is served through TCRdb, limited to in-frame sequences with V and J called. Missing clones are a known gap in these copies; in checked studies unresolved V genes cover under half, and the rest lacks a known reason. The sample profile shows about 140,000 clones; 75% to 95% of them were found once. In total, the top ten clones hold 2.5% to 3.5% of the sample. According to the study, the label for this sample's time point signals: baseline before first vaccination. Sample: peripheral blood, taken on day 0 of AZD1222 vaccination. These TCRs come from an adult in good health.

CDR3 sequence (DNA): TGTGCCGTGGGAGGGGTGATCAATCAGCCCCAGCATTTT. It codes for CAVGGVINQPQHF. The chain recombines TRBV27 with TRBJ1-5; tentative D call: TRBD1 (5 bases). The CDR3 loop spans 13 amino acids. CDR1 is MNHEY and CDR2 is SMNVEV in the germline V gene (reference sequence). Between the trimmed V and J ends, which lost 11 bases and 3 bases, there was a span of 14 bases.

The chain has TRBV2 and TRBJ1-4; D remains unclear. Germline V lookup: CDR1 SNHLY, CDR2 FYNNEI. V shed 4 bases and J shed 6 bases, with 12 bases lying between them. The CDR3 consists of 14 residues. The CDR3 sequence is CASSGYGLHEKLFF. The CDR3 DNA reads as TGTGCCAGCAGTGGTTACGGTTTGCATGAAAAACTGTTTTTT.

V usage is TRBV7-9 and J usage is TRBJ2-5; D is ambiguous. CDR3 length equals 13 residues. Germline V gene data show CDR1 as SEHNR and CDR2 as FQNEAQ (reference sequence). The V gene lost 7 bases and the J gene lost 5 bases, with 14 bases spanning the gap. The CDR3 spells CASTHSSSETQYF. The CDR3 DNA sequence: TGTGCCAGCACCCACTCTAGTTCGGAGACCCAGTACTTC.

This rearrangement joins TRBV5-6 to TRBJ1-1; TRBD1 matches at 9 bases. CDR3 length: 14 amino acids. The junction had 5 bases not matched to a gene; V was cut back by 2 bases and J by 6 bases. CDR1 SGHDT and CDR2 YYEEEE come from the germline V gene. As DNA, the CDR3 is TGTGCCAGCAGCTTTGGGACAGGGTGGTCTGAAGCTTTCTTT. This sequence encodes CASSFGTGWSEAFF.

The chain employs TRBV4-1 and TRBJ2-7; 11 bases are a match to TRBD1. This CDR3 spans 15 amino acids. The V and J ends lost 0 bases and 3 bases, in that order; junction bases with no gene match: 1. Germline values: CDR1 MGHRA, CDR2 YSYEKL. CDR3 residues: CASSQEGTGGYEQYF. The CDR3, as DNA: TGCGCCAGCAGCCAAGAAGGGACAGGGGGCTACGAGCAGTACTTC.

The chain uses TRBV5-1 and TRBJ1-6; TRBD1 aligns across 9 bases. V shed 3 bases and J 7 bases; nucleotides not matched to a gene: 2. This CDR3 comprises 14 residues. Germline V CDR1 and CDR2: SGHRS, YFSETQ. The CDR3 coding sequence is TGCGCCAGCAGCTCAGGACAGGGGAATTCACCCCTCCACTTT. It is translated as CASSSGQGNSPLHF. The full variable domain, in which reference TRBV5-1 and TRBJ1-6 provide the parts outside the CDR3, is KAGVTQTPRYLIKTRGQQVTLSCSPISGHRSVSWYQQTPGQGLQFLFEYFSETQRNKGNFPGRFSGRQFSNSRSEMNVSTLELGDSALYLCASSSGQGNSPLHFGNGTRLTVT.